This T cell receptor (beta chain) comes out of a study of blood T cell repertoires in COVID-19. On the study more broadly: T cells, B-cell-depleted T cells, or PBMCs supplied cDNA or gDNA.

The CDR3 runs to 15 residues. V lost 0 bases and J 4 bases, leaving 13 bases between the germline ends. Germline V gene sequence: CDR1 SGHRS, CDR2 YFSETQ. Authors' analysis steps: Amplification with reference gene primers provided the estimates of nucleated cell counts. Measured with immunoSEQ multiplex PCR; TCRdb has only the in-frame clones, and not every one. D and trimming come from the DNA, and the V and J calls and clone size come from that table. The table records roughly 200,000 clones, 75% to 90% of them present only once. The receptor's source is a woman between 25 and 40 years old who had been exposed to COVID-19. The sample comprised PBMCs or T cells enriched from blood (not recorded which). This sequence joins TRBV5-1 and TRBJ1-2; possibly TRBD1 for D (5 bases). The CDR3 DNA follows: TGCGCCAGCAGCTTGGCAGGGACGGAGGGCTATGGCTACACCTTC. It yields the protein CASSLAGTEGYGYTF. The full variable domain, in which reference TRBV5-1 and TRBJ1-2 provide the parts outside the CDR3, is KAGVTQTPRYLIKTRGQQVTLSCSPISGHRSVSWYQQTPGQGLQFLFEYFSETQRNKGNFPGRFSGRQFSNSRSEMNVSTLELGDSALYLCASSLAGTEGYGYTFGSGTRLTVV.